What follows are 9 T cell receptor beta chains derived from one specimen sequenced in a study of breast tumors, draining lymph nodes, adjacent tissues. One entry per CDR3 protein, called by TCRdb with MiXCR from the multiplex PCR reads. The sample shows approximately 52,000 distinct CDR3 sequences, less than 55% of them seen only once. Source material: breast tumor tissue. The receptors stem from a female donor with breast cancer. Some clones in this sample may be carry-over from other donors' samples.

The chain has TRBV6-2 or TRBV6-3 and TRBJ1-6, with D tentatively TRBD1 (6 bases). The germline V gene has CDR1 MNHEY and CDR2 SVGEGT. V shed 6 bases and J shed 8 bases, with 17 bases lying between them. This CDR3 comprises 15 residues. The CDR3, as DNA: TGTGCCAGCAGGCACGCGGGGGCTGGGTATTCACCCCTCCACTTT. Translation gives CASRHAGAGYSPLHF.

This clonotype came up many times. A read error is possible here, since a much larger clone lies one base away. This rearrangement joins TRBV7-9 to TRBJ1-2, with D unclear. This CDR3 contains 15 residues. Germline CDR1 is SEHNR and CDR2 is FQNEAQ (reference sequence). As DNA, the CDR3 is TGTGCCAGCAGCTCGCCCCGGACGGGTGAATATGGCTACCCCTTC. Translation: CASSSPRTGEYGYPF.

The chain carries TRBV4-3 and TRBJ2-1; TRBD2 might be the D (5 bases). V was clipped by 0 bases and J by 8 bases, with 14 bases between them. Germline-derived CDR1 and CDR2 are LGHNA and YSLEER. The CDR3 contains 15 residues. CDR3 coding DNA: TGCGCCAGCAGCCAAGATAGAGGGTCGGGCGATGAGCAGTTCTTC. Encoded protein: CASSQDRGSGDEQFF.

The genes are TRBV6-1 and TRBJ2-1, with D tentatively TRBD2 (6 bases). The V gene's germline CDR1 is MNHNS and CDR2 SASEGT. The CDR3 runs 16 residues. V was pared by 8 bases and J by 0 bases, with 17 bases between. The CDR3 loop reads CASSSAGFGSYNEQFF. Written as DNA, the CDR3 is TGTGCCAGCTCATCGGCGGGATTTGGCTCCTACAATGAGCAGTTCTTC.

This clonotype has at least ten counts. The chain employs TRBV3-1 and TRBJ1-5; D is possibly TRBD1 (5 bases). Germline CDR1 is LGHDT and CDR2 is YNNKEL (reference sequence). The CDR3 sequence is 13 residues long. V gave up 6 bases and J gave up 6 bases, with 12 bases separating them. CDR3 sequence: CASSAGLGQPQHF. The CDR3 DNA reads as TGTGCCAGCAGTGCAGGGCTGGGTCAGCCCCAGCATTTT. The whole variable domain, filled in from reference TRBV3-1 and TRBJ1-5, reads DTAVSQTPKYLVTQMGNDKSIKCEQNLGHDTMYWYKQDSKKFLKIMFSYNNKELIINETVPNRFSPKSPDKAHLNLHINSLELGDSAVYFCASSAGLGQPQHFGDGTRLSIL.

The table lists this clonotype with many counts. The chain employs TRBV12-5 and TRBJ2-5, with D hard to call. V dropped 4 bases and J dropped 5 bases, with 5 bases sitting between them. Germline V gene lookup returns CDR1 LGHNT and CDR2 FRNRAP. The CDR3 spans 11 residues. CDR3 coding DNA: TGTGCTAGTGGTTCAGAGGAGACCCAGTACTTC. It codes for CASGSEETQYF. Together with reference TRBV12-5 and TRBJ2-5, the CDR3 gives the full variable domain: DARVTQTPRHKVTEMGQEVTMRCQPILGHNTVFWYRQTMMQGLELLAYFRNRAPLDDSGMPKDRFSAEMPDATLATLKIQPSEPRDSAVYFCASGSEETQYFGPGTRLLVL.

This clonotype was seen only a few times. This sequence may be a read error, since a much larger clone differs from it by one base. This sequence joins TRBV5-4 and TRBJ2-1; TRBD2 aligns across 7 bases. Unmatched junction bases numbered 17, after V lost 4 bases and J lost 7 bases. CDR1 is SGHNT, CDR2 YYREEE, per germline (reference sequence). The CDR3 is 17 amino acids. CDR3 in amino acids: CASSPARAGSGYNEQFF. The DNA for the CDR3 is TGTGCCAGCAGCCCAGCACGTGCCGGTAGCGGGTATAATGAGCAGTTCTTC.

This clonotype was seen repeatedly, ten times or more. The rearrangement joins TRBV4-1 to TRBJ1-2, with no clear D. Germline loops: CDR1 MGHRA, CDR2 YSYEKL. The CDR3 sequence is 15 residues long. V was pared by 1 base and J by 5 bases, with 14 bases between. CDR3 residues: CASSQARLSSYGYTF. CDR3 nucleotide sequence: TGCGCCAGCAGCCAAGCGCGACTCTCATCGTATGGCTACACCTTC.

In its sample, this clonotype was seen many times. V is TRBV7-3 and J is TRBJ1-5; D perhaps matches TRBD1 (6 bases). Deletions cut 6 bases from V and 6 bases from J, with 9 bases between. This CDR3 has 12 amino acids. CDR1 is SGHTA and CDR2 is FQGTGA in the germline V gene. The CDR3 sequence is CASRTQGQPQHF. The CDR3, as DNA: TGTGCCAGCAGAACACAGGGTCAGCCCCAGCATTTT.